What follows are 19 T cell receptor beta chains derived from one specimen sequenced in a study of neurological immune-mediated disorders. TCRdb analysed the 5' RACE reads with MiXCR anew, one entry per CDR3 protein. The sample carries about 52,000 distinct CDR3 sequences, approximately 3.8% recorded once. Material: PBMCs. The receptors come from a man aged 25-45 years with multiple sclerosis.

This clonotype was counted at least ten times. The genes are TRBV20-1 and TRBJ1-6; 7 bases align to TRBD1. Germline V gives CDR1 DFQATT, CDR2 SNEGSKA (reference sequence). The CDR3 runs to 13 residues. The V gene end was trimmed by 3 bases and the J gene end by 6 bases; junction bases not matched to a gene: 2. CDR3 nucleotide sequence: TGCAGTGCTAGGACAGGGAGTAATTCACCCCTCCACTTT. It is translated as CSARTGSNSPLHF.

This clonotype was observed at least ten times. This sequence joins TRBV7-9 and TRBJ2-7; 7 bases match TRBD1. Germline CDR1 reads SEHNR; CDR2 reads FQNEAQ (reference sequence). The CDR3 is made up of 15 amino acids. The trim removed 0 bases at V and 2 bases at J, leaving 4 bases unmatched. CDR3 DNA sequence: TGTGCCAGCAGCTTAGCCGGGACAGCCACCTACGAGCAGTACTTC. Residues: CASSLAGTATYEQYF.

This clonotype was picked up many times. This chain joins TRBV12-3 or TRBV12-4 and TRBJ1-2; a weak D match, TRBD1 (5 bases). Trimming stripped 6 bases from V and 0 bases from J, with 8 bases between. The length of the CDR3 is 13 residues. The chain's CDR3 is CASSYRTNYGYTF. The CDR3 nucleotides read TGTGCCAGCAGCTACAGGACTAACTATGGCTACACCTTC.

This clonotype was counted many times. The chain combines TRBV20-1 with TRBJ1-6; D unresolved. The V gene lost 4 bases and the J gene lost 9 bases, with 16 bases spanning the gap. The V gene's germline CDR1 is DFQATT and CDR2 SNEGSKA (reference sequence). The CDR3 extends over 14 amino acids. The CDR3 DNA follows: TGCAGTGCTACTCTGGGAATTTCAGGTTCACCCCTCCACTTT. Residues: CSATLGISGSPLHF.

This clonotype showed up many times. The rearrangement uses TRBV2 and TRBJ2-1; tentative D call: TRBD1 (5 bases). The CDR3 has 16 amino acids. Germline lookup yields CDR1 SNHLY and CDR2 FYNNEI. The germline V and J ends were trimmed by 7 bases and 0 bases, with 16 bases remaining between them. CDR3 region: CASTRKDTSSYNEQFF. The CDR3 nucleotides are TGTGCCAGCACCAGAAAGGACACGAGCTCCTACAATGAGCAGTTCTTC.

There are many counts of this clonotype. The CDR3 DNA sequence: TGCAGCGTTGAAGAGTGGCAGGGAGTAGACTCTGGAAACACCATATATTTT. It encodes CSVEEWQGVDSGNTIYF. J is TRBJ1-3 and V is TRBV29-1; possible D gene TRBD1, 5 bases. From germline, CDR1 is SQVTM and CDR2 ANQGSEA. The CDR3 consists of 17 residues. The V end was cut by 0 bases, the J end by 0 bases, with 15 bases between.

Ten or more counts support this clonotype. V is TRBV28 and J is TRBJ2-7, with D possibly being TRBD1 (6 bases). Germline V lookup: CDR1 MDHEN, CDR2 SYDVKM. This CDR3 has 13 residues. V gave up 6 bases and J gave up 2 bases, with 11 bases separating them. Here the CDR3 reads CASRRRDTYEQYF. CDR3 DNA sequence: TGTGCCAGCAGAAGACGGGACACCTACGAGCAGTACTTC.

This clonotype was seen a few times. This chain uses TRBV18 with TRBJ2-5; D is ambiguous. Between the trimmed V and J ends, which lost 6 bases and 5 bases, there was a span of 13 bases. CDR1 and CDR2 from the germline V gene are KGHSH and LQKENI. This CDR3 comprises 13 residues. CDR3: CASSLNDVETQYF. DNA of the CDR3: TGTGCCAGCTCCCTAAATGACGTGGAGACCCAGTACTTC.

This clonotype was detected many times. J is TRBJ1-2 and V is TRBV29-1; 7 bases match TRBD1. Germline V lookup: CDR1 SQVTM, CDR2 ANQGSEA. CDR3 length equals 14 residues. With 3 bases clipped from V and 3 bases from J, the junction kept 7 bases outside the gene matches. CDR3 sequence reads: CSVDPPGGYYGYTF. For the CDR3, the DNA is TGCAGCGTTGACCCCCCAGGGGGGTACTATGGCTACACCTTC.

This clonotype was observed a handful of times. The chain couples TRBV12-3 or TRBV12-4 to TRBJ1-1; no clear D. This CDR3 contains 16 residues. V lost 3 bases and J lost 0, with 14 bases in between. The CDR3 protein is CASSFVRGAMNTEAFF. Here the CDR3 DNA reads TGTGCCAGCAGTTTCGTCAGAGGCGCTATGAACACTGAAGCTTTCTTT.

This clonotype was seen ten or more times. A junction boundary mismatches the germline segment, possibly from a read error. The chain uses TRBV7-7 and TRBJ2-2; possible D gene TRBD1, 5 bases. CDR1 and CDR2 from the germline V gene are SSHAT and FNYEAQ (reference sequence). CDR3 size: 13 residues. CDR3 region: CASSFRAAGELFF. In nucleotides, the CDR3 is TGTGCTAGCAGCTTCAGGGCTGCCGGGGAGCTGTTTTTT.

This clonotype was recorded at least ten times. The chain couples TRBV28 to TRBJ2-2; D might be TRBD1 or TRBD2, each matching 7 bases. Between the trimmed V and J ends, which lost 8 bases and 4 bases, there was a span of 20 bases. The CDR3 extends over 16 amino acids. CDR1 is MDHEN and CDR2 is SYDVKM in the germline V gene. CDR3 in DNA: TGTGCCAGCTCACCCATCAGGGGGGGTGGCACCGGGGAGCTGTTTTTT. It encodes CASSPIRGGGTGELFF. The entire variable domain, with the rest obtained from reference TRBV28 and TRBJ2-2, is as follows: DVKVTQSSRYLVKRTGEKVFLECVQDMDHENMFWYRQDPGLGLRLIYFSYDVKMKEKGDIPEGYSVSREKKERFSLILESASTNQTSMYLCASSPIRGGGTGELFFGEGSRLTVL.

The table lists this clonotype with many counts. The chain links TRBV6-6 to TRBJ2-4; D remains unclear. Deletions cut 7 bases from V and 4 bases from J, with 11 bases between. The CDR3 spans 13 residues. Germline V gene lookup returns CDR1 MNHNY and CDR2 SVGAGI (reference sequence). The CDR3 protein is CASTLYGKNIQYF. The CDR3 nucleotides read TGTGCCAGCACCCTCTATGGGAAAAACATTCAGTACTTC.

This clonotype showed up many times. The CDR3 DNA reads TGCGCCAGCAGCTTTCGGGGGGGGAATGAGCAGTTCTTC. This sequence encodes CASSFRGGNEQFF. This chain connects TRBV5-1 to TRBJ2-1; 8 bases align to TRBD2. Trimming cost V 2 bases and J 7 bases; bases outside gene matches: 2. This CDR3 is built from 13 residues. The germline CDR1 and CDR2 sequences are SGHRS and YFSETQ.

The table lists this clonotype with many counts. The chain combines TRBV29-1 with TRBJ2-3; 8 positions match TRBD1. The CDR3 extends over 12 amino acids. The junction had 4 bases not matched to a gene; V was cut back by 7 bases and J by 4 bases. Germline assignment: CDR1 SQVTM and CDR2 ANQGSEA. This CDR3 reads CSARTGPDTQYF. CDR3 in DNA: TGCAGCGCCAGGACAGGGCCAGATACGCAGTATTTT.

This chain joins TRBV10-3 and TRBJ1-1; TRBD1 agrees at 9 bases. The germline V gene encodes CDR1 ENHRY and CDR2 SYGVKD. The CDR3 consists of 14 residues. The ends lost 6 bases at V and 2 bases at J; junction bases unmatched: 4. The CDR3: CAIRETGGNTEAFF. The CDR3 DNA follows: TGTGCCATCAGAGAGACAGGGGGAAACACTGAAGCTTTCTTT.

This clonotype occurred many times. J is TRBJ2-5 and V is TRBV29-1, with unresolved D. Germline-derived CDR1 and CDR2 are SQVTM and ANQGSEA. The V gene lost 4 bases and the J gene lost 0 bases, with 6 bases spanning the gap. CDR3 length: 12 amino acids. CDR3 in DNA: TGCAGCGTTGCCGGATACCAAGAGACCCAGTACTTC. Encoded protein: CSVAGYQETQYF.

This clonotype showed up many times. The V gene is TRBV6-6, the J gene TRBJ1-1; TRBD1 matches at 9 bases. V trimming: 5 bases; J trimming: 1 base; junction bases outside the gene matches: 5. There are 15 residues in the CDR3. In germline, CDR1 is MNHNY, CDR2 SVGAGI (reference sequence). The CDR3 coding sequence is TGTGCCAGCAGTCCGGACAGGGGAACGAACACTGAAGCTTTCTTT. Amino acid sequence: CASSPDRGTNTEAFF.

This clonotype was counted a few times. This could be a read error, since a much larger clone is one nucleotide away. In DNA form, the CDR3 reads TGTGCCAGCAGCTTGAAAAGGGCCTACGAGCAGTACTTC. As protein: CASSLKRAYEQYF. V usage is TRBV5-6 and J usage is TRBJ2-7, with D unclear. The CDR3 has 13 residues. Trimming stripped 1 base from V and 2 bases from J, with 7 bases between. Germline values: CDR1 SGHDT, CDR2 YYEEEE.